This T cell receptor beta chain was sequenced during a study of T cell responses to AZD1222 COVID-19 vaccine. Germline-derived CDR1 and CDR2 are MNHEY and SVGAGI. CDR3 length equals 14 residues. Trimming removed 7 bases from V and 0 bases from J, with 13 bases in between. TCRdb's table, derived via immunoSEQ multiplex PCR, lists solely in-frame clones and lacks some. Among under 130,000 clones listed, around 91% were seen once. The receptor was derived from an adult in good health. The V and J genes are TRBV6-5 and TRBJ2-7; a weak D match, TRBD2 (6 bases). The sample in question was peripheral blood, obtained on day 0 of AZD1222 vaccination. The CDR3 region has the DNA TGTGCCAGCATATCCTCCGGGAGCTCCTACGAGCAGTACTTC. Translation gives CASISSGSSYEQYF.